The next 28 T cell receptor beta chains were all read from a single sample in a study of T cell repertoires in aging, cancer and after chemotherapy. TRB rearrangements spanning V, D and J were amplified using mixed TRB-A/B primers. From the multiplex PCR reads, TCRdb called clonotypes with MiXCR, one entry per CDR3 protein. The sample lists under 800 distinct CDR3 sequences; approximately 24% were seen once. The template was genomic DNA from peripheral blood, not RNA. Sequencing was done on a sample of blood. These receptors originate from a human donor in good health.

Within the sample, this clonotype is large. The chain has TRBV19 and TRBJ2-6; unclear D gene. V lost 7 bases to trimming and J lost 0 bases, with 7 bases between them. Germline V lookup: CDR1 LNHDA, CDR2 SQIVND (reference sequence). This CDR3 comprises 14 residues. CDR3 nucleotides: TGTGCCAGTACCATCGGCTCTGGGGCCAACGTCCTGACTTTC. Residues: CASTIGSGANVLTF.

In this sample, this clonotype is medium-sized. The rearrangement joins TRBV18 to TRBJ2-7; no definite D call. The CDR3 is 12 residues long. CDR1 is KGHSH, CDR2 LQKENI, per germline. Trimming pared 1 base from V and 2 bases from J, leaving 3 bases between. The CDR3, as DNA: TGTGCCAGCTCACCACAGACCTACGAGCAGTACTTC. Translation gives CASSPQTYEQYF.

This clonotype is deemed large. The chain's CDR3 is CASKQGITSYEQYF. CDR3 nucleotides: TGTGCCAGCAAACAGGGAATCACCTCCTACGAGCAGTACTTC. This sequence joins TRBV6-5 and TRBJ2-7, with D maybe TRBD1 (6 bases). CDR3 size: 14 residues. V was pared by 7 bases and J by 0 bases, with 13 bases between. Per the germline V gene, CDR1 is MNHEY and CDR2 is SVGAGI.

The J gene is TRBJ2-3, the V gene TRBV13, with D possibly TRBD2 on 6 matching bases. The CDR3 totals 14 residues. Germline V CDR1 and CDR2: PRHDT, FYEKMQ (reference sequence). Trimming cost V 6 bases and J 2 bases, with 12 bases left between them. The CDR3 DNA follows: TGTGCCAGCAGAAGGGGCGGGAACACAGATACGCAGTATTTT. Its translation: CASRRGGNTDTQYF.

By proportion, this clonotype is large (0.1 to 1%). The genes are TRBV19 and TRBJ1-2; 7 nucleotides agree with TRBD1. J was trimmed by 4 bases and V by 3 bases; bases with no gene match: 11. This CDR3 contains 16 residues. The germline CDR1 and CDR2 sequences are LNHDA and SQIVND (reference sequence). CDR3 in DNA: TGTGCCAGTAGTATGCGTCGACAGGGCGGGGGCTATGGCTACACCTTC. The encoded protein is CASSMRRQGGGYGYTF.

In the case of this clonotype: The junction does not match germline at one end; this may be a read error. V and J are TRBV12-3 or TRBV12-4 and TRBJ2-1; D possibly corresponds to TRBD2 (6 bases). CDR3 size: 15 residues. The CDR3, as DNA: TGTGCCAGCAGCTTAGGATCGGGGGAAGGTCCTGAGCAGTTCTTC. This gives the protein CASSLGSGEGPEQFF.

The chain employs TRBV7-9 and TRBJ2-7; TRBD1 matches at 7 bases. Germline values: CDR1 SEHNR, CDR2 FQNEAQ (reference sequence). Trimming took 3 bases from V and 6 from J; bases not matched to a gene: 5. The CDR3 totals 13 residues. The CDR3 sequence: CASSFRQGGEQYF. As DNA, the CDR3 is TGTGCCAGCAGCTTTAGACAGGGTGGCGAGCAGTACTTC.

This clonotype was found a few times. J is TRBJ2-2 and V is TRBV7-2, with a weak D call TRBD1 (7 bases). V dropped 10 bases and J dropped 3 bases, with 18 bases sitting between them. Germline CDR1 is SGHTA and CDR2 is FQGNSA. The CDR3 sequence is 15 residues long. The CDR3 DNA reads TGTGCCACCAGGGGGGCAGTAAGTTACACCGGGGAGCTGTTTTTT. Its protein is CATRGAVSYTGELFF.

The V gene is TRBV27, the J gene TRBJ2-7; TRBD2 matches at 16 bases. The J segment lost 4 bases and the V segment lost 8 bases, leaving 8 bases of the junction unmatched. The CDR3 sequence is 16 residues long. Germline V lookup: CDR1 MNHEY, CDR2 SMNVEV (reference sequence). The CDR3 region has the DNA TGTGCCAGCGCACCCGGGACTAGCGGGAGGGTTTACGAGCAGTACTTC. It codes for CASAPGTSGRVYEQYF.

The V call is TRBV14, the J call TRBJ1-4, with D possibly matching TRBD1 (6 bases). Between the trimmed V and J ends, which lost 0 bases and 7 bases, there was a span of 15 bases. This CDR3 comprises 16 residues. CDR1 is SGHDN, CDR2 FVKESK, per germline. The CDR3 DNA reads TGTGCCAGCAGCCAAGATCCAGGGGCCAAAGGTGAAAAACTGTTTTTT. It yields the protein CASSQDPGAKGEKLFF.

This sequence joins TRBV6-5 and TRBJ1-1; a weak D match, TRBD1 (6 bases). Germline V gene data show CDR1 as MNHEY and CDR2 as SVGAGI. The CDR3 is 15 residues long. V gave up 5 bases and J gave up 7 bases, with 20 bases separating them. CDR3 residues: CASSITRVGGGEAFF. The CDR3 DNA sequence: TGTGCCAGCAGTATAACCAGGGTAGGGGGAGGTGAAGCTTTCTTT.

This clonotype is labeled as medium-sized. This sequence joins TRBV30 and TRBJ2-5; 14 bases are shared with TRBD2. V lost 3 bases and J lost 7; bases outside the gene matches: 7. Germline V gene lookup returns CDR1 GTSNPN and CDR2 SVGIG (reference sequence). The CDR3 totals 15 residues. This chain's CDR3 is CAWRGLAGVEVTQYF. The CDR3 DNA reads TGTGCCTGGAGGGGACTAGCGGGAGTGGAGGTGACCCAGTACTTC.

This clonotype rates as medium-sized. J is TRBJ1-5 and V is TRBV6-4; unclear D gene. The CDR3 has 13 amino acids. The germline CDR1 and CDR2 sequences are MRHNA and SNTAGT. Trimming stripped 4 bases from V and 4 bases from J, with 8 bases between. CDR3 sequence reads: CASSAEENQPQHF. In DNA, the CDR3 is TGTGCCAGCAGTGCTGAGGAAAATCAGCCCCAGCATTTT.

By frequency in the sample, this clonotype is large. This chain links TRBV30 with TRBJ2-7, with D unclear. Germline V gene data show CDR1 as GTSNPN and CDR2 as SVGIG (reference sequence). The CDR3 loop spans 11 amino acids. The V and J ends lost 0 bases and 6 bases respectively, with 6 bases between them. In DNA form, the CDR3 reads TGTGCCTGGAGTGTAAAGGCCGAGCAGTACTTC. This translates into CAWSVKAEQYF.

This clonotype is medium-sized (0.01 to 0.1%). This chain uses TRBV5-6 with TRBJ1-6; D remains unclear. Deletions cut 3 bases from V and 7 bases from J, with 8 bases between. Germline V lookup: CDR1 SGHDT, CDR2 YYEEEE. The CDR3 is 13 residues long. Here the CDR3 DNA reads TGTGCCAGCAGCTGGCAACAGAATTCACCCCTCCACTTT. Translating it yields CASSWQQNSPLHF.

The chain uses TRBV6-5 and TRBJ2-7, with TRBD1 matching over 9 bases. The germline CDR1 and CDR2 sequences are MNHEY and SVGAGI. The CDR3 totals 17 residues. The V and J ends lost 4 bases and 6 bases, in that order; junction bases with no gene match: 16. This chain's CDR3 is CASSSGTGRDSAREQYF. CDR3 sequence (DNA): TGTGCCAGCAGTTCCGGGACAGGGAGGGACAGTGCACGCGAGCAGTACTTC.

By share, this clonotype counts as medium-sized. The chain recombines TRBV27 with TRBJ1-5; D is perhaps TRBD1 (5 bases). The CDR3 is 17 residues long. CDR1 and CDR2 (germline): MNHEY, SMNVEV (reference sequence). Trimming stripped 0 bases from V and 7 bases from J, with 19 bases between. CDR3 sequence reads: CASSLSIMGQGGQPQHF. DNA of the CDR3: TGTGCCAGCAGTTTATCGATAATGGGGCAGGGAGGACAGCCCCAGCATTTT.

Details on this clonotype: This clone may be a read error of a much larger clone one base away. V gene TRBV6-5 combines with J gene TRBJ2-7; 7 bases fit TRBD1. With 8 bases clipped from V and 0 bases from J, the junction kept 7 bases outside the gene matches. The CDR3 is 14 amino acids. Germline V gene data show CDR1 as MNHEY and CDR2 as SVGAGI. CDR3 DNA sequence: TGTGCCAGCTACAGGACAGGTACCTCCTACGAGCAGTACTTC. Translating it yields CASYRTGTSYEQYF.

This clonotype was seen more than once but under ten times. The rearrangement links TRBV20-1 to TRBJ2-1; TRBD1 agrees at 7 bases. Per the germline V gene, CDR1 is DFQATT and CDR2 is SNEGSKA (reference sequence). The CDR3 is 13 residues long. With V trimmed by 5 bases and J by 8 bases, 9 bases remained unmatched. The CDR3 DNA is TGCAGTGCTTCTGACCTAACAGGGGATGAGCAGTTCTTC. Protein: CSASDLTGDEQFF.

This rearrangement joins TRBV12-3 or TRBV12-4 to TRBJ2-3; 14 bases are shared with TRBD2. This CDR3 contains 18 residues. V lost 5 bases to trimming and J lost 5 bases; unmatched junction nucleotides: 12. CDR3 residues: CASSPGLAGVSGGDTQYF. In DNA, the CDR3 is TGTGCCAGCAGTCCGGGACTAGCGGGAGTTTCTGGAGGAGATACGCAGTATTTT.

By share, this clonotype ranks as large. The chain combines TRBV6-5 with TRBJ2-1; no definite D call. The CDR3 loop spans 15 amino acids. Per germline, CDR1 MNHEY and CDR2 SVGAGI. The ends were cut back, 1 base at V and 6 bases at J, with 13 bases in the middle. CDR3 DNA sequence: TGTGCCAGCAGTTACTGGGGTGGGAACAGCAATGAGCAGTTCTTC. It codes for CASSYWGGNSNEQFF.

By frequency in the sample, this clonotype is medium-sized. The gene calls are TRBV6-2 or TRBV6-3 and TRBJ2-6, with D hard to call. The CDR3 extends over 15 amino acids. Deletions cut 0 bases from V and 0 bases from J, with 3 bases between. Per the germline V gene, CDR1 is MNHEY and CDR2 is SVGEGT. CDR3 nucleotides: TGTGCCAGCAGTTACTCGAGCTCTGGGGCCAACGTCCTGACTTTC. It encodes CASSYSSSGANVLTF.

The chain carries TRBV5-1 and TRBJ2-1; tentatively, D is TRBD2 (5 bases). CDR1 and CDR2 (germline): SGHRS, YFSETQ. This CDR3 is built from 15 residues. The V end was cut by 0 bases, the J end by 0 bases, with 7 bases between. The CDR3 loop reads CASSLEGSSYNEQFF. Written as DNA, the CDR3 is TGCGCCAGCAGCTTGGAAGGGAGCTCCTACAATGAGCAGTTCTTC.

This clonotype counts as large. This sequence joins TRBV13 and TRBJ2-1, with 8 nucleotides matching TRBD2. This CDR3 comprises 15 residues. The germline V gene has CDR1 PRHDT and CDR2 FYEKMQ (reference sequence). V dropped 3 bases and J dropped 4; count of bases not matched to a gene: 5. The CDR3, as DNA: TGTGCCAGCAGCTTGAACCGGGAGGGGTACAATGAGCAGTTCTTC. This codes for CASSLNREGYNEQFF.

Relative to its sample, this clonotype is medium-sized. The V gene is TRBV20-1, the J gene TRBJ2-7, with D unresolved. Germline CDR1 reads DFQATT; CDR2 reads SNEGSKA (reference sequence). The CDR3 sequence is 12 residues long. Between the trimmed V and J ends, which lost 3 bases and 3 bases, there was a span of 9 bases. The CDR3 loop is CSASDTFYEQYF. CDR3 sequence (DNA): TGCAGTGCTAGTGACACCTTCTACGAGCAGTACTTC.

The CDR3 spells CASSQEGTSGHNEQFF. DNA of the CDR3: TGTGCCAGCAGCCAAGAAGGGACTAGCGGGCACAATGAGCAGTTCTTC. This sequence joins TRBV5-4 and TRBJ2-1, with TRBD2 matching over 12 bases. Trimming at V came to 4 bases and at J to 5 bases, leaving 7 bases not matched to a gene. Germline V gene sequence: CDR1 SGHNT, CDR2 YYREEE (reference sequence). This CDR3 has 16 residues.

The V call is TRBV5-1, the J call TRBJ1-5; D remains unclear. This CDR3 has 14 residues. V was trimmed by 0 bases and J by 3 bases, leaving 7 bases between them. From germline, CDR1 is SGHRS and CDR2 YFSETQ. The CDR3 sequence: CASSLDPVNQPQHF. For the CDR3, the DNA is TGCGCCAGCAGCTTGGATCCGGTCAATCAGCCCCAGCATTTT.

The chain employs TRBV30 and TRBJ2-1; TRBD1 matches 7 bases. Germline V CDR1 and CDR2: GTSNPN, SVGIG (reference sequence). The junction had 10 bases not matched to a gene; V was cut back by 2 bases and J by 9 bases. CDR3 length: 14 residues. The CDR3 is CAWSLGGAYAEQFF. The CDR3 nucleotides are TGTGCCTGGAGTCTAGGGGGCGCCTATGCTGAGCAGTTCTTC.